Listed here are 23 T cell receptor beta chains from one sample, sequenced in a study of T cell changes during pregnancy in multiple sclerosis. The method was immunoSEQ multiplex PCR; TCRdb's version includes in-frame clones alone and lacks a portion of them. The sample has approximately 99,000 clones, less than 95% seen once. The material sequenced was peripheral blood, taken in the second trimester of pregnancy. These receptors were collected from a female donor in good health, enrolled as a control in a pregnancy study.

The V call is TRBV5-4, the J call TRBJ2-3, with TRBD1 as a possible D gene (6 bases). Germline-derived CDR1 and CDR2 are SGHNT and YYREEE (reference sequence). The CDR3 consists of 15 residues. Trimming shortened V by 3 bases and J by 0 bases, and 11 bases separated the two germline ends. The CDR3 region is CASSWGTPSTDTQYF. CDR3 coding DNA: TGTGCCAGCAGCTGGGGGACACCTAGCACAGATACGCAGTATTTT.

V is TRBV19 and J is TRBJ2-7; D perhaps matches TRBD2 (6 bases). Trimming took off 6 bases at V and 6 bases at J, with 15 bases between the two ends. Germline CDR1 and CDR2: LNHDA and SQIVND (reference sequence). This CDR3 has 13 amino acids. The CDR3 loop is CASSPGTFGEQYF. Here the CDR3 DNA reads TGTGCCAGTAGCCCAGGGACTTTCGGCGAGCAGTACTTC.

The CDR3 DNA sequence: TGTGCCAGCAGCGCGACAGGGGTGGAGACCCAGTACTTC. Encoded protein: CASSATGVETQYF. The chain links TRBV9 to TRBJ2-5, with 8 bases matching TRBD1. The CDR3 loop spans 13 amino acids. The germline gives CDR1 SGDLS, CDR2 YYNGEE. Trimming removed 3 bases from V and 5 bases from J; junction bases left unmatched: 3.

The chain has TRBV10-1 and TRBJ2-4, with 15 bases fitting TRBD2. V lost 5 bases and J lost 6; bases outside the gene matches: 5. The CDR3 is 16 amino acids. Germline V lookup: CDR1 WNHNN, CDR2 SYGVQD (reference sequence). DNA for the CDR3: TGCGCCAGCAGTCGGACTAGCGGGAGGGTGGGAAACATTCAGTACTTC. It codes for CASSRTSGRVGNIQYF.

The chain is built from TRBV6-4 and TRBJ1-2; TRBD1 might be the D (5 bases). Deletions cut 2 bases from V and 0 bases from J, with 10 bases between. The CDR3 totals 15 residues. Germline CDR1 is MRHNA and CDR2 is SNTAGT. The CDR3 bases are TGTGCCAGCAGTGACAGGGGCAGTTCTAACTATGGCTACACCTTC. Protein sequence: CASSDRGSSNYGYTF.

The gene calls are TRBV6-6 and TRBJ1-2, with 9 bases lining up with TRBD1. The CDR3 contains 16 residues. With V trimmed by 2 bases and J by 4 bases, 8 bases remained unmatched. The V gene's germline CDR1 is MNHNY and CDR2 SVGAGI (reference sequence). The CDR3 coding sequence is TGTGCCAGCAGTTACCCGGGACAGGGCGCTTTCTATGGCTACACCTTC. The encoded protein is CASSYPGQGAFYGYTF.

The CDR3: CASSISKQGAYEQYF. The CDR3 region has the DNA TGTGCCAGTAGTATAAGTAAACAGGGGGCCTACGAGCAGTACTTC. The V call is TRBV19, the J call TRBJ2-7; 8 bases match TRBD1. V gave up 2 bases and J gave up 2 bases; unmatched junction bases: 5. Looked up from germline, CDR1 is LNHDA and CDR2 is SQIVND (reference sequence). This CDR3 has 15 residues.

V is TRBV6-5 and J is TRBJ1-2, with D possibly TRBD1 on 6 matching bases. CDR1 and CDR2 (germline): MNHEY, SVGAGI. V was pared by 6 bases and J by 0 bases, with 11 bases between. The CDR3 contains 14 residues. CDR3 coding DNA: TGTGCCAGCAGGCGACAGGCGTCTAACTATGGCTACACCTTC. Translation: CASRRQASNYGYTF.

The chain has TRBV7-2 and TRBJ1-5; possible D gene TRBD1, 5 bases. Trimming cost V 5 bases and J 6 bases, with 17 bases left between them. From germline, CDR1 is SGHTA and CDR2 FQGNSA. This CDR3 has 15 amino acids. The CDR3 region has the DNA TGTGCCAGCAGCGAGTGGGGGGGACCTAGTCAGCCCCAGCATTTT. It codes for CASSEWGGPSQPQHF.

Only one count was recorded for this clone. The chain combines TRBV7-2 with TRBJ2-5, with unresolved D. V lost 5 bases, J lost 4 bases, and 8 bases lay in between. Germline lookup yields CDR1 SGHTA and CDR2 FQGNSA. CDR3 length: 12 amino acids. For the CDR3, the DNA is TGTGCCAGCAGCCTTAATAGAGAGACCCAGTACTTC. It is translated as CASSLNRETQYF.

The CDR3 spells CASSLDTRTGSDYGYTF. CDR3 nucleotide sequence: TGCGCCAGCAGCTTGGACACCCGGACAGGGTCTGATTATGGCTACACCTTC. The chain employs TRBV5-1 and TRBJ1-2, with TRBD1 identical over 8 bases. From germline, CDR1 is SGHRS and CDR2 YFSETQ. CDR3 size: 17 residues. Trimming cost V 0 bases and J 5 bases; bases outside gene matches: 12.

The CDR3 sequence: CATSTGEDQPQHF. CDR3 DNA sequence: TGTGCCACCTCGACAGGGGAAGATCAGCCCCAGCATTTT. The gene calls are TRBV2 and TRBJ1-5; 8 nucleotides match TRBD1. Germline trimming cut 10 bases from V and 5 bases from J; bases unmatched to any gene: 7. Germline V gives CDR1 SNHLY, CDR2 FYNNEI. The CDR3 contains 13 residues. Full variable domain (rest looked up from reference TRBV2 and TRBJ1-5): EPEVTQTPSHQVTQMGQEVILRCVPISNHLYFYWYRQILGQKVEFLVSFYNNEISEKSEIFDDQFSVERPDGSNFTLKIRSTKLEDSAMYFCATSTGEDQPQHFGDGTRLSIL.

The chain combines TRBV5-1 with TRBJ1-1; D not certain. CDR1 and CDR2 from the germline V gene are SGHRS and YFSETQ. CDR3 length equals 15 residues. The V end was cut by 6 bases, the J end by 0 bases, with 15 bases between. CDR3 nucleotide sequence: TGCGCCAGCACCCCCGTCGCGGGGTTGAACACTGAAGCTTTCTTT. Protein sequence: CASTPVAGLNTEAFF. Complete variable domain (other parts from reference TRBV5-1 and TRBJ1-1): KAGVTQTPRYLIKTRGQQVTLSCSPISGHRSVSWYQQTPGQGLQFLFEYFSETQRNKGNFPGRFSGRQFSNSRSEMNVSTLELGDSALYLCASTPVAGLNTEAFFGQGTRLTVV.

The V gene is TRBV18, the J gene TRBJ2-5, with D tentatively TRBD2 (5 bases). V was clipped by 2 bases and J by 5 bases, with 18 bases between them. In germline, CDR1 is KGHSH, CDR2 LQKENI. The CDR3 length is 16 residues. The CDR3 protein is CASSPVSEGPRETQYF. CDR3 nucleotide sequence: TGTGCCAGCTCACCAGTTTCCGAGGGCCCTAGGGAGACCCAGTACTTC.

On this clone: Within the sample, other DNA sequences also encode this same CDR3. The V call is TRBV6-5, the J call TRBJ1-1; no clear D gene. V was shortened by 0 bases and J by 1 base, with 6 bases between the two germline ends. Germline lookup yields CDR1 MNHEY and CDR2 SVGAGI. CDR3 length: 14 residues. CDR3: CASSYSPGNTEAFF. The CDR3 DNA reads as TGTGCCAGCAGTTACTCTCCGGGGAACACTGAAGCTTTCTTT.

This clone has only one observation. V is TRBV5-1 and J is TRBJ2-2; tentatively, D is TRBD1 (6 bases). The germline gives CDR1 SGHRS, CDR2 YFSETQ. V dropped 0 bases and J dropped 7 bases, with 16 bases sitting between them. This CDR3 contains 16 residues. CDR3 sequence: CASSLAAPGVNGELFF. The CDR3 region has the DNA TGCGCCAGCAGCTTGGCCGCGCCAGGGGTGAACGGGGAGCTGTTTTTT.

The chain carries TRBV6-1 and TRBJ2-2; the match to TRBD1 covers 7 bases. With V trimmed by 0 bases and J by 6 bases, 10 bases remained unmatched. CDR3 length equals 17 residues. The germline gives CDR1 MNHNS, CDR2 SASEGT. The CDR3 bases are TGTGCCAGCAGTGAAGCGCTTCGGGACAGAATTTCCGGGGAGCTGTTTTTT. This gives the protein CASSEALRDRISGELFF.

The chain links TRBV5-6 to TRBJ2-4; D remains ambiguous. The CDR3 spans 19 residues. Trimming removed 4 bases from V and 0 bases from J, with 23 bases in between. The germline gives CDR1 SGHDT, CDR2 YYEEEE. CDR3 sequence: CASSRHLKYGILAKNIQYF. The CDR3 DNA reads as TGTGCCAGCAGCCGTCATTTGAAATACGGTATACTAGCCAAAAACATTCAGTACTTC. Based on the CDR3 plus reference TRBV5-6 and TRBJ2-4, the full variable domain is DAGVTQSPTHLIKTRGQQVTLRCSPKSGHDTVSWYQQALGQGPQFIFQYYEEEERQRGNFPDRFSGHQFPNYSSELNVNALLLGDSALYLCASSRHLKYGILAKNIQYFGAGTRLSVL.

As DNA, the CDR3 is TGTGCCAGCAGTGAGGTGTTGGGGGGGTTAGACAATCAGCCCCAGCATTTT. It yields the protein CASSEVLGGLDNQPQHF. V and J are TRBV2 and TRBJ1-5, with a weak D call TRBD1 (5 bases). V lost 3 bases and J lost 3, with 18 bases in between. The CDR3 sequence is 17 residues long. Germline lookup yields CDR1 SNHLY and CDR2 FYNNEI.

V usage is TRBV25-1 and J usage is TRBJ2-1; 7 bases are a match to TRBD2. Trimming at V came to 6 bases and at J to 8 bases, leaving 10 bases not matched to a gene. From germline, CDR1 is MGHDK and CDR2 SYGVNS. The CDR3 spans 14 residues. CDR3: CASSKTTGGHEQFF. CDR3 coding DNA: TGTGCCAGCAGCAAAACGACGGGAGGACATGAGCAGTTCTTC.

The V and J genes are TRBV5-1 and TRBJ2-7; 7 bases agree with TRBD2. The CDR3 extends over 14 amino acids. The V segment lost 1 base and the J segment 4 bases; nucleotides outside the gene matches: 5. The germline V gene has CDR1 SGHRS and CDR2 YFSETQ. The CDR3 DNA follows: TGCGCCAGCAGCTTGCGGGGGGTTTGGTACGAGCAGTACTTC. Translation: CASSLRGVWYEQYF.

The chain has TRBV5-4 and TRBJ2-2; 9 nucleotides agree with TRBD2. V shed 0 bases, J shed 6 bases, and the junction held 6 bases outside the gene matches. Germline V gives CDR1 SGHNT, CDR2 YYREEE (reference sequence). This CDR3 region has 16 residues. The CDR3 DNA reads as TGTGCCAGCAGCTTGGGGTCGCGGGGGGGCTCCGGGGAGCTGTTTTTT. Translated, it gives CASSLGSRGGSGELFF.

V is TRBV25-1 and J is TRBJ1-1; 10 positions agree with TRBD1. The CDR3 has 15 residues. Germline V lookup: CDR1 MGHDK, CDR2 SYGVNS. V shed 2 bases and J 5 bases; nucleotides not matched to a gene: 5. The CDR3 DNA follows: TGTGCCAGCAGTGAAGTGGACAGGGGGGGGACTGAAGCTTTCTTT. It specifies CASSEVDRGGTEAFF.